Listed here are 23 T cell receptor beta chains from one sample, sequenced in a study of T cell repertoires in cytomegalovirus infection. A single record per CDR3 protein comes from TCRdb applying MiXCR to the reads. The table lists fewer than 950,000 distinct CDR3 sequences, approximately 32% of them singletons, with around an eighth in the top ten. These TCRs' antigens remain unknown. The specimen comprised cultured CD8+ T cells from PBMCs, sampled from culture after CMV antigen stimulation. These receptors originate from a human donor in good health (CMV status not recorded). Some clones in this sample may be carry-over from other donors' samples.

This clonotype was recorded a few times. This rearrangement joins TRBV20-1 to TRBJ2-5; unclear D gene. V was pared by 0 bases and J by 2 bases, with 22 bases between. Germline lookup yields CDR1 DFQATT and CDR2 SNEGSKA (reference sequence). CDR3 length: 18 amino acids. The CDR3 is CSARDSPTPAGRQETQYF. The DNA of the CDR3 is TGCAGTGCTAGAGATTCACCCACTCCAGCAGGTCGGCAAGAGACCCAGTACTTC.

This chain connects TRBV29-1 to TRBJ1-5, with D unclear. CDR3 length: 15 amino acids. Trimming removed 0 bases at V and 2 bases at J, with 11 bases between. Germline values: CDR1 SQVTM, CDR2 ANQGSEA. The CDR3 loop reads CSVEDGFGGNQPQHF. The CDR3 DNA reads as TGCAGCGTTGAAGATGGGTTTGGGGGCAATCAGCCCCAGCATTTT.

CDR3 in DNA: TGTGCCAGCAGTGCGGCGGGGGTGATTTACAATGAGCAGTTCTTC. It is translated as CASSAAGVIYNEQFF. The genes are TRBV2 and TRBJ2-1; 7 bases are shared with TRBD2. The trim removed 4 bases at V and 4 bases at J, leaving 7 bases unmatched. Looked up from germline, CDR1 is SNHLY and CDR2 is FYNNEI. The CDR3 sequence is 15 residues long.

This CDR3 is CASSEFPPGQVPPDTQYF. DNA for the CDR3: TGTGCCAGCAGTGAATTCCCCCCGGGACAGGTCCCCCCAGATACGCAGTATTTT. The chain uses TRBV6-4 and TRBJ2-3, with TRBD1 matching over 8 bases. Germline V gives CDR1 MRHNA, CDR2 SNTAGT. Trimming took 3 bases from V and 4 from J; bases not matched to a gene: 15. CDR3 size: 18 residues.

This clonotype has ten or more counts. The CDR3 spells CASSLTSGYEQYF. In DNA form, the CDR3 reads TGTGCCAGCAGTTTAACTAGCGGCTACGAGCAGTACTTC. This rearrangement joins TRBV27 to TRBJ2-7, with TRBD2 matching over 8 bases. Losses at the gene ends were 2 bases for V and 3 bases for J; bases not matched to a gene: 0. CDR1 is MNHEY, CDR2 SMNVEV, per germline (reference sequence). This CDR3 is 13 amino acids long.

This clonotype was found a few times. The chain recombines TRBV19 with TRBJ1-2; TRBD1 aligns across 9 bases. Germline CDR1 reads LNHDA; CDR2 reads SQIVND (reference sequence). Germline trimming cut 3 bases from V and 4 bases from J; bases unmatched to any gene: 9. The CDR3 is made up of 16 amino acids. The CDR3 here is CASSMIFGTGTYGYTF. The CDR3 DNA reads as TGTGCCAGTAGTATGATCTTCGGGACAGGGACCTATGGCTACACCTTC.

The rearrangement uses TRBV29-1 and TRBJ2-7; 8 bases map to TRBD2. This CDR3 is 15 amino acids long. Trimming removed 0 bases from V and 4 bases from J; junction bases left unmatched: 8. The germline V gene has CDR1 SQVTM and CDR2 ANQGSEA. The CDR3 nucleotides are TGCAGCGTTGAAGATCCGGGACTAGAGAGGTACGAGCAGTACTTC. This translates into CSVEDPGLERYEQYF.

This rearrangement joins TRBV4-1 to TRBJ1-3; no reliable D call. V was shortened by 7 bases and J by 4 bases, with 17 bases between the two germline ends. Germline CDR1 reads MGHRA; CDR2 reads YSYEKL. The CDR3 extends over 15 amino acids. CDR3 in DNA: TGCGCCAGCACCCCCGACGCGGGGTTGGGAAACACCATATATTTT. This sequence encodes CASTPDAGLGNTIYF.

The J gene is TRBJ1-5, the V gene TRBV7-9, with a tentative D call TRBD1 (5 bases). V gave up 0 bases and J gave up 2 bases, with 23 bases separating them. Germline V gives CDR1 SEHNR, CDR2 FQNEAQ (reference sequence). The CDR3 spans 20 residues. The CDR3 DNA is TGTGCCAGCAGCTTAGCCTCTGGGACGGGACCGAGGGCAGGCAATCAGCCCCAGCATTTT. This codes for CASSLASGTGPRAGNQPQHF.

There are many counts of this clonotype. The chain has TRBV6-1 and TRBJ1-1; D is perhaps TRBD1 (6 bases). CDR1 and CDR2 (germline): MNHNS, SASEGT. V was pared by 2 bases and J by 6 bases, with 19 bases between. The CDR3 extends over 16 amino acids. CDR3 in amino acids: CASSEYVGGPRAEAFF. In DNA form, the CDR3 reads TGTGCCAGCAGTGAATATGTAGGGGGACCGCGAGCTGAAGCTTTCTTT.

The rearrangement joins TRBV7-6 to TRBJ2-1; 9 bases are shared with TRBD2. This CDR3 contains 18 residues. V trimming: 5 bases; J trimming: 2 bases; junction bases outside the gene matches: 13. Germline values: CDR1 SGHVS, CDR2 FNYEAQ. CDR3 sequence: CASSPRPSGEGAYNEQFF. The CDR3 bases are TGTGCCAGCAGCCCGAGGCCTAGCGGGGAAGGCGCCTACAATGAGCAGTTCTTC.

The V call is TRBV12-3 or TRBV12-4, the J call TRBJ2-3, with 11 bases matching TRBD2. Trimming at V came to 5 bases and at J to 6 bases, leaving 13 bases not matched to a gene. This CDR3 comprises 17 residues. CDR3 region: CASSRGGLAATGDTQYF. CDR3 in DNA: TGTGCCAGCAGTCGGGGGGGACTAGCGGCTACTGGCGATACGCAGTATTTT.

This clonotype was counted a few times. V gene TRBV14 combines with J gene TRBJ2-3, with a possible D match to TRBD2 (5 bases). This CDR3 spans 15 amino acids. Trimming removed 5 bases from V and 2 bases from J, with 14 bases in between. Per the germline V gene, CDR1 is SGHDN and CDR2 is FVKESK. The CDR3 DNA follows: TGTGCCAGCAGCGCCCGGGAAAGAAACACAGATACGCAGTATTTT. Translating gives CASSARERNTDTQYF.

The genes are TRBV2 and TRBJ2-1; D possibly uses TRBD1 or TRBD2 (5 bases each). The CDR3 covers 13 residues. The germline V gene encodes CDR1 SNHLY and CDR2 FYNNEI. V was cut by 4 bases and J by 12 bases, with 16 bases left in between. CDR3 region: CASSGGTPLGQFF. CDR3 DNA sequence: TGTGCCAGCAGTGGGGGGACCCCTTTAGGGCAGTTCTTC.

The CDR3 spells CASSLKIGGPIEETQYF. In DNA, the CDR3 is TGTGCCAGCAGCTTAAAGATCGGGGGCCCGATCGAAGAGACCCAGTACTTC. This chain joins TRBV7-9 and TRBJ2-5; possibly TRBD1 or TRBD2 for D (6 bases each). The V end was cut by 2 bases, the J end by 3 bases, with 19 bases between. From germline, CDR1 is SEHNR and CDR2 FQNEAQ (reference sequence). CDR3 length: 17 amino acids.

The genes are TRBV6-5 and TRBJ2-3, with TRBD2 identical over 7 bases. The V segment lost 4 bases and the J segment 7 bases; nucleotides outside the gene matches: 14. The CDR3 extends over 16 amino acids. The germline V gene has CDR1 MNHEY and CDR2 SVGAGI. DNA of the CDR3: TGTGCCAGCAGTTGGGGCCCAGCGGGGAGCTCAAATACGCAGTATTTT. Its protein is CASSWGPAGSSNTQYF.

The chain joins TRBV18 to TRBJ2-7; 8 bases agree with TRBD1. Germline CDR1 is KGHSH and CDR2 is LQKENI. The CDR3 spans 16 residues. V was clipped by 3 bases and J by 0 bases; unmatched bases: 7. The CDR3 sequence: CASSPSTGVYSYEQYV. The CDR3 nucleotides are TGTGCCAGCTCACCCTCGACAGGGGTTTACTCCTACGAGCAGTACGTC.

The V gene is TRBV7-6, the J gene TRBJ2-2; D gene ambiguous. The V gene lost 2 bases and the J gene lost 0 bases, with 7 bases spanning the gap. The germline V gene has CDR1 SGHVS and CDR2 FNYEAQ. The CDR3 extends over 15 amino acids. The CDR3 sequence is CASSLSLANTGELFF. The CDR3 nucleotides read TGTGCCAGCAGCTTAAGCTTAGCGAACACCGGGGAGCTGTTTTTT.

This chain links TRBV6-5 with TRBJ2-7; 7 bases are a match to TRBD1. The germline V gene encodes CDR1 MNHEY and CDR2 SVGAGI. V gave up 4 bases and J gave up 2 bases; unmatched junction bases: 8. The CDR3 spans 15 residues. CDR3 bases: TGTGCCAGCAGTTTTCAACAGGGGAAACCCTACGAGCAGTACTTC. Translating it yields CASSFQQGKPYEQYF.

There are many counts of this clonotype. This chain links TRBV12-3 or TRBV12-4 with TRBJ1-2; D gene uncertain. There are 14 residues in the CDR3. The V end was cut by 4 bases, the J end by 4 bases, with 13 bases between. The CDR3 sequence: CASSYGHPIYGYTF. The CDR3, as DNA: TGTGCCAGCAGTTACGGGCACCCGATCTATGGCTACACCTTC.

Regarding this clonotype: A junction end diverges from the germline sequence, so it may reflect a read error. This chain links TRBV7-2 with TRBJ1-5; unclear D gene. The CDR3 is made up of 16 amino acids. Germline lookup yields CDR1 SGHTA and CDR2 FQGNSA. The DNA of the CDR3 is TGTGCCAGCAGCTCTGATCCCAGTTTTAGCTATCAGCCCCAGCATTTT. Residues: CASSSDPSFSYQPQHF.

Only a few counts were recorded for this clonotype. The chain carries TRBV12-3 or TRBV12-4 and TRBJ2-7; D perhaps matches TRBD2 (5 bases). The CDR3 spans 13 residues. V was shortened by 3 bases and J by 2 bases, with 8 bases between the two germline ends. This CDR3 reads CASSFGLTYEQYV. The CDR3 DNA sequence: TGTGCCAGCAGTTTTGGACTTACCTACGAGCAGTACGTC.

This clonotype was detected only a few times. V and J are TRBV6-5 and TRBJ1-6, with 7 bases matching TRBD1. Germline CDR1 reads MNHEY; CDR2 reads SVGAGI. The junction had 7 bases not matched to a gene; V was cut back by 2 bases and J by 3 bases. CDR3 length: 17 residues. CDR3 DNA: TGTGCCAGCAGTTACAAGAGGCCAGGGGGCTATAATTCACCCCTCCACTTT. This sequence encodes CASSYKRPGGYNSPLHF.